This T cell receptor beta chain was obtained from a study of blood T cell repertoires in COVID-19. TCRdb keeps only in-frame clones here, not all; method: immunoSEQ multiplex PCR. The data hold some 240,000 clones, with approximately 89% observed a single time. This CDR3 is 14 amino acids long. Trimming took off 10 bases at V and 0 bases at J, with 10 bases between the two ends. Germline-derived CDR1 and CDR2 are MRHNA and SNTAGT. The chain uses TRBV6-4 and TRBJ1-6; D unclear. The sequencing input was peripheral blood. The sequence came from a woman between 70 and 85 years old with COVID-19, enrolled during active disease. This CDR3 is CATRESSYNSPLHF. The CDR3 DNA reads TGTGCCACCCGAGAGAGCTCCTATAATTCACCCCTCCACTTT.